This entry describes one TCR beta chain. The protocol was immunoSEQ multiplex PCR, while the TCRdb copy is restricted to in-frame clones and leaves out a portion. The sample has around 240,000 clones, roughly 84% seen once; the top ten hold around 0.96%. Trimming left V 2 bases short and J 4 bases short, with 12 bases between. Germline lookup yields CDR1 MDHEN and CDR2 SYDVKM. The CDR3 contains 15 residues. This sample was included in a study of blood T cell repertoires in COVID-19. This chain joins TRBV28 and TRBJ1-5; D is unresolved. This TCR was recovered from a middle-aged man with acute or convalescent COVID-19. Sequenced material: peripheral blood. The CDR3 coding sequence is TGTGCCAGCAGTTTAGGCGTTTCGGGGAATCAGCCCCAGCATTTT. This sequence encodes CASSLGVSGNQPQHF.